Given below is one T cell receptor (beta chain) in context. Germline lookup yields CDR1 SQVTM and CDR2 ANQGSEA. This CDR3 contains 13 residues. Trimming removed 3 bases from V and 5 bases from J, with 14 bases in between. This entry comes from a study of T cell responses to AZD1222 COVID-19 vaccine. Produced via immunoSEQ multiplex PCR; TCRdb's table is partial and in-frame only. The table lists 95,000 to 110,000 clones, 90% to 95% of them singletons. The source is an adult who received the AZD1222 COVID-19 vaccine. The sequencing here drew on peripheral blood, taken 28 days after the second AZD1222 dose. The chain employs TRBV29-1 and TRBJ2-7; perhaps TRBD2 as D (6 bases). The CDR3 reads CSVDRQGGNEQYF. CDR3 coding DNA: TGCAGCGTTGATCGTCAGGGAGGCAACGAGCAGTACTTC.